This section outlines one T cell receptor beta chain sequence together with its context. This sample was taken from a study of blood T cell repertoires in COVID-19. Turning to the study itself: The study drew acute and convalescent COVID-19 samples from the United States, Italy and Spain. The cDNA or gDNA used as material had been derived from T cells, B-cell-depleted T cells, or PBMCs.

Authors' analysis steps: Using reference gene primer amplification, nucleated cell counts were estimated. Using immunoSEQ multiplex PCR, the repertoire was profiled, and TCRdb retains in-frame clones only, with some absent. The DNA was the basis for D and trimming; V, J and clone size are from that table. The repertoire holds tens of thousands of clones, with about 86% as singletons. CDR3 length equals 15 residues. The germline CDR1 and CDR2 sequences are SGHDT and YYEEEE. V lost 0 bases and J lost 4, with 14 bases in between. Sample: peripheral blood. The chain recombines TRBV5-6 with TRBJ2-7; D may be TRBD2 (5 bases). This TCR was sampled from a man older than 75 with acute or convalescent COVID-19. The CDR3 nucleotides are TGTGCCAGCAGCTTGGGGACTTCGGCCTCGTACGAGCAGTACTTC. It yields the protein CASSLGTSASYEQYF.